This TCR beta chain is from a study of preoperative IRX-2 immunotherapy in early breast cancer (dated by TCRdb to between 2018 and 2021). The germline V gene (reference sequence) gives CDR1 as LNHDA and CDR2 as SQIVND. Inclusive of the bounding cysteine and phenylalanine, the CDR3 is 15 residues long. The only DNA kept is the CDR3, 45 bases in frame from the first base. Clipping removes 5 bases from V and 6 bases from J, with 6 as the unmatched junction base count. This specimen's treatment or condition label, interpreted: preoperative locoregional IRX-2 cytokine immunotherapy. The samples were obtained from a phase Ib study that tested preoperative, locoregional IRX-2 cytokine immunotherapy designed to prime immune responses. Donors were patients with early-stage breast cancer who received IRX-2 before surgery. The library was produced with the immunoSEQ multiplex PCR assay. The table comes from immuneACCESS by way of TCRdb, which keeps in-frame sequences with V and J called. Part of the clones is missing from these tables; in studies checked, under half for an unresolved V gene and the rest for unknown reasons. Counted in this sample were roughly 43,000 clones; about 95% of them appeared once. The leading ten clones occupy 1.6% of the sample.

Note on this clone: There is no known antigen for this receptor. No much larger clone is present one base from it, and per-base qualities are unavailable.

The receptor was isolated from a human donor with breast cancer. The sequence is built from TRBV19 and TRBJ1-5; 11 bases in between match TRBD1. This material consisted of tumor tissue, taken after IRX-2 immunotherapy. The CDR3 corresponds to CASSPRTGGGQPQHF. The nucleotides read TGTGCCAGTAGTCCCCGGACAGGGGGCGGTCAGCCCCAGCATTTT.